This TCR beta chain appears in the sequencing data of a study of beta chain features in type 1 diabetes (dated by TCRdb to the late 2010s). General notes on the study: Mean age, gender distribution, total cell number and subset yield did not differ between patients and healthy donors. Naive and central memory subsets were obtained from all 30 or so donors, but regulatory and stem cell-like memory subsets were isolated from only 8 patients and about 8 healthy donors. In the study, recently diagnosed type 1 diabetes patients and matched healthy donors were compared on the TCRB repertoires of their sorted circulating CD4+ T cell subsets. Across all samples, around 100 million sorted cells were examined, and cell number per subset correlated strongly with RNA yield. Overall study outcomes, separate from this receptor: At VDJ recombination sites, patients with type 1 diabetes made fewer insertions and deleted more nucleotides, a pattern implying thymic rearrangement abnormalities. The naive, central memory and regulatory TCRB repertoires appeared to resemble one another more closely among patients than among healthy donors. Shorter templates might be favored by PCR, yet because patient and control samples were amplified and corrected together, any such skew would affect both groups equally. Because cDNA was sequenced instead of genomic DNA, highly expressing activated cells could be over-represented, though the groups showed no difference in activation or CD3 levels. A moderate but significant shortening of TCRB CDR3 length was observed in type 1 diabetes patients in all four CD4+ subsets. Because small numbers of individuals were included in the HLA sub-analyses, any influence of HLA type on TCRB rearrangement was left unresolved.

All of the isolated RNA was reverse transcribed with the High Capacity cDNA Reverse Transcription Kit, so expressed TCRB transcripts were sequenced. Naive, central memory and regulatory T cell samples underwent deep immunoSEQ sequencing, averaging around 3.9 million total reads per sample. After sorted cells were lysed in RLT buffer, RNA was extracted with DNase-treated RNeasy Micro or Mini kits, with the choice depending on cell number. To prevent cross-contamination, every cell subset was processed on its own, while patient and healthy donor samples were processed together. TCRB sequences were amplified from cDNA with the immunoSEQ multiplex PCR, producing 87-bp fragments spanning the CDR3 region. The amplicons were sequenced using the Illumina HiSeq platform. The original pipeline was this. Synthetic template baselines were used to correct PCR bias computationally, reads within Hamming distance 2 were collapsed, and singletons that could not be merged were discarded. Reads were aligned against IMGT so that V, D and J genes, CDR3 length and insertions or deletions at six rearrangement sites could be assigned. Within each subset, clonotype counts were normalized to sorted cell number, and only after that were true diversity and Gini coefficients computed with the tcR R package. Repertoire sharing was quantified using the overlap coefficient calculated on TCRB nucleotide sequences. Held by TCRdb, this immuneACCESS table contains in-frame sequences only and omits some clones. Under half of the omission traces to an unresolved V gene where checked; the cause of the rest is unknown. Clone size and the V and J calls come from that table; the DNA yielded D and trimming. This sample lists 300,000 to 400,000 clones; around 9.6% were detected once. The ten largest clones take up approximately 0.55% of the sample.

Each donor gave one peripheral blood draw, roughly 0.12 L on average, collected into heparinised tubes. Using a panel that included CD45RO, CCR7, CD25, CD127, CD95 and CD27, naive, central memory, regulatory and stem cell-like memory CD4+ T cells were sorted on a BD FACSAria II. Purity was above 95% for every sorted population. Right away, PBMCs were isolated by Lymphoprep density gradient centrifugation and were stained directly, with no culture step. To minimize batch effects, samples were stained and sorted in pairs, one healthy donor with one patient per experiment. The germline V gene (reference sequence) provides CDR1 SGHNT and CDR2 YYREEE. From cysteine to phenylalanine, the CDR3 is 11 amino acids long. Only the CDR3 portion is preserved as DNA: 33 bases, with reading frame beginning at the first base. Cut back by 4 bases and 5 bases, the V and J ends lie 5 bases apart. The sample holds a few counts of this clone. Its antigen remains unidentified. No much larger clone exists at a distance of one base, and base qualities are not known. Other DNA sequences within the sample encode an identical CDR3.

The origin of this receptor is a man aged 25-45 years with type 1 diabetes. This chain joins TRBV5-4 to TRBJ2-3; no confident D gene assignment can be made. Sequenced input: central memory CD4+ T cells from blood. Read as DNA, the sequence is TGTGCCAGCAGCCTCAGAGATACGCAGTATTTT. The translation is CASSLRDTQYF.